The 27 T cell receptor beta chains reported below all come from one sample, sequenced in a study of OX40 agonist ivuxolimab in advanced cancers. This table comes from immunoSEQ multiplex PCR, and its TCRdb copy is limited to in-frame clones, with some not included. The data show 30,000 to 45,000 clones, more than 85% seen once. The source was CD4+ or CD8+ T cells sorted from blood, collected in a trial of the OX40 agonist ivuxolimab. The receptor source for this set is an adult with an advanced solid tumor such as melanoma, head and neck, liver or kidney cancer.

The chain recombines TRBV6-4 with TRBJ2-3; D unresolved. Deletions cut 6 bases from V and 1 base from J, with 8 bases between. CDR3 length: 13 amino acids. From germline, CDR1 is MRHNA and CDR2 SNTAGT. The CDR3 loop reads CASSPSGTDTQYF. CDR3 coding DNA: TGTGCCAGCAGCCCTTCGGGCACAGATACGCAGTATTTT.

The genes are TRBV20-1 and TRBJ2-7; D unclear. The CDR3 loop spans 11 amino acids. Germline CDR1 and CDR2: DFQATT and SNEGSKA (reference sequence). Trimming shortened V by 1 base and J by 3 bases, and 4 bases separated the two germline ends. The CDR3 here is CSARADYEQYF. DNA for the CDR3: TGCAGTGCTAGAGCGGACTACGAGCAGTACTTC.

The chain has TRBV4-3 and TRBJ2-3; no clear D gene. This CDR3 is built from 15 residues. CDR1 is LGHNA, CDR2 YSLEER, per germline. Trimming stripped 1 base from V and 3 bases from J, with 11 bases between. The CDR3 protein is CASSQGAARTDTQYF. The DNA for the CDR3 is TGCGCCAGCAGCCAAGGTGCGGCGAGGACAGATACGCAGTATTTT.

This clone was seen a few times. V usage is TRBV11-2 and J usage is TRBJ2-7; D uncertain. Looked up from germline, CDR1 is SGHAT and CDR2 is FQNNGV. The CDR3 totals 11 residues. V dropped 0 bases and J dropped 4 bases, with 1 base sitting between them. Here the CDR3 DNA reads TGTGCCAGCAGCTTAGATTACGAGCAGTACTTC. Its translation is CASSLDYEQYF.

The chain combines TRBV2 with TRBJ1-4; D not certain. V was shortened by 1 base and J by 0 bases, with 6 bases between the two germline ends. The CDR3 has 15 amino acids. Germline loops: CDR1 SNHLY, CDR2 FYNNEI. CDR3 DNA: TGTGCCAGCAGTGAAGTAGAGGCAACTAATGAAAAACTGTTTTTT. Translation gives CASSEVEATNEKLFF.

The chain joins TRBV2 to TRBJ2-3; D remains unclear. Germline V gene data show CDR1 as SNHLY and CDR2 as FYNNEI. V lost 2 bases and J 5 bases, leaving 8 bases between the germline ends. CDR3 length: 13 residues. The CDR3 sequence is CASSENRRDTQYF. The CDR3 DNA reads TGTGCCAGCAGTGAAAACCGACGAGATACGCAGTATTTT.

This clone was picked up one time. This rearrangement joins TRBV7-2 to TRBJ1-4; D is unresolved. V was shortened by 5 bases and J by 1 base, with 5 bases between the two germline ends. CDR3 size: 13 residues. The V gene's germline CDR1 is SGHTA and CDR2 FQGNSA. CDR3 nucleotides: TGTGCCAGCAGCCGAGAAACTAATGAAAAACTGTTTTTT. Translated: CASSRETNEKLFF.

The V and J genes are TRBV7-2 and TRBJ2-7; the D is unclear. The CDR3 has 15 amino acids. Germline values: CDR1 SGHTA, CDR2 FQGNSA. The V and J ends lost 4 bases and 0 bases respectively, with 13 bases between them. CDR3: CASSSVGLSSYEQYF. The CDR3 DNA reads TGTGCCAGCAGCTCTGTCGGATTGAGCTCCTACGAGCAGTACTTC.

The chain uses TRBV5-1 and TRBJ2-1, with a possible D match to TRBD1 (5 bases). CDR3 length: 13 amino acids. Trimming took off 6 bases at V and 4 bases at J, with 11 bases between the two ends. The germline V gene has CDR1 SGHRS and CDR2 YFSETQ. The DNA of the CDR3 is TGCGCCAGCAAGGCAGCAGGGTACAATGAGCAGTTCTTC. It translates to CASKAAGYNEQFF.

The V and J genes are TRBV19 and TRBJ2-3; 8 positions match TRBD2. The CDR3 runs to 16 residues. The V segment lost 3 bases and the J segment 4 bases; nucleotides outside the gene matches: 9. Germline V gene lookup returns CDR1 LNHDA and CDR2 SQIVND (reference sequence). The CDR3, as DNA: TGTGCCAGTAGTATGCGGATAGCGGGAAGGTCAGATACGCAGTATTTT. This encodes CASSMRIAGRSDTQYF.

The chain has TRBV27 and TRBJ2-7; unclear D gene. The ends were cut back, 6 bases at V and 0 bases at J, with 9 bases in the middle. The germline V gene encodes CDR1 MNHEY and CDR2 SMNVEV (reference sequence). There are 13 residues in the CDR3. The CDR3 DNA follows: TGTGCCAGCAGCTTCCAGAGCTCCTACGAGCAGTACTTC. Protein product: CASSFQSSYEQYF.

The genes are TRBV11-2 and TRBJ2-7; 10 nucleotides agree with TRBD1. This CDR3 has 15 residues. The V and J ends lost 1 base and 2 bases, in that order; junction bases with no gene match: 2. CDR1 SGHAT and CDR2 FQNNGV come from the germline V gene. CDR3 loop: CASSLAGTGAYEQYF. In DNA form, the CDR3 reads TGTGCCAGCAGCTTAGCCGGGACAGGGGCCTACGAGCAGTACTTC.

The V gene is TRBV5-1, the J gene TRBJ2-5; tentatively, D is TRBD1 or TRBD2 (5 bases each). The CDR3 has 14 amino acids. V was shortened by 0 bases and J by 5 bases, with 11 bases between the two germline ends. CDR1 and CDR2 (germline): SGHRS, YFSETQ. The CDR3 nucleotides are TGCGCCAGCAGCTTGGAGGGAGAGGGGGAGACCCAGTACTTC. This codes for CASSLEGEGETQYF. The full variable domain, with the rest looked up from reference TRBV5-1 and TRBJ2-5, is KAGVTQTPRYLIKTRGQQVTLSCSPISGHRSVSWYQQTPGQGLQFLFEYFSETQRNKGNFPGRFSGRQFSNSRSEMNVSTLELGDSALYLCASSLEGEGETQYFGPGTRLLVL.

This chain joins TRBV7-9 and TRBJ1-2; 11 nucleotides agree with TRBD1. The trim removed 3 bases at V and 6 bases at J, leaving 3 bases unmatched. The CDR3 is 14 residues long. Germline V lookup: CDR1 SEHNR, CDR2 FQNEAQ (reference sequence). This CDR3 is CASSLDRGQDGYTF. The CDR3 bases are TGTGCCAGCAGCTTGGACAGGGGGCAGGATGGCTACACCTTC.

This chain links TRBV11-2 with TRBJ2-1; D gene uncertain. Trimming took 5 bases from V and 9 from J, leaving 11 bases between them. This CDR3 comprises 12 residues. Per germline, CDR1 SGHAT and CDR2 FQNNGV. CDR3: CASSPSPIEQFF. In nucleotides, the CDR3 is TGTGCCAGCAGCCCCTCCCCCATTGAGCAGTTCTTC.

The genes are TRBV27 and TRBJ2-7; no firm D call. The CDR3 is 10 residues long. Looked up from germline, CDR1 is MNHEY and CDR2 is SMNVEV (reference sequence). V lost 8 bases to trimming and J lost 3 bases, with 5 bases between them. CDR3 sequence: CASGDYEQYF. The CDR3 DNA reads TGTGCCAGCGGGGACTACGAGCAGTACTTC.

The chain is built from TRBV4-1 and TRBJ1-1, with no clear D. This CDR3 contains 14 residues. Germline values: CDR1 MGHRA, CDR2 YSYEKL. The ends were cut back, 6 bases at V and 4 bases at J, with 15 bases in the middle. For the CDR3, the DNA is TGCGCCAGCAGTCCGAATTCTAGGGTCACTGAAGCTTTCTTT. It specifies CASSPNSRVTEAFF.

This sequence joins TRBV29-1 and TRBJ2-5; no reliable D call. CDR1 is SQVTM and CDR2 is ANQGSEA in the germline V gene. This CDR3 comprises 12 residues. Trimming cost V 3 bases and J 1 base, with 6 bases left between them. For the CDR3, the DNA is TGCAGCGTTGACCAGGTCCAAGAGACCCAGTACTTC. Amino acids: CSVDQVQETQYF.

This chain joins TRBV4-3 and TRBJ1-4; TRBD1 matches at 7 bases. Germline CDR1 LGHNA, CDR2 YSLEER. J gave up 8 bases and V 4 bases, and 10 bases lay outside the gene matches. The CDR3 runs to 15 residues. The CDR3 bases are TGCGCCAGCAGCCGTGGGACAGCCCGAGGGGAAAAACTGTTTTTT. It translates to CASSRGTARGEKLFF.

The CDR3 nucleotides read TGTGCCAGTAGTGTCCGGGACAGGCCCTCCTACGAGCAGTACTTC. Its translation is CASSVRDRPSYEQYF. The V call is TRBV19, the J call TRBJ2-7; TRBD1 agrees at 8 bases. V shed 5 bases and J 0 bases; nucleotides not matched to a gene: 6. This CDR3 comprises 15 residues. Germline CDR1 is LNHDA and CDR2 is SQIVND (reference sequence).

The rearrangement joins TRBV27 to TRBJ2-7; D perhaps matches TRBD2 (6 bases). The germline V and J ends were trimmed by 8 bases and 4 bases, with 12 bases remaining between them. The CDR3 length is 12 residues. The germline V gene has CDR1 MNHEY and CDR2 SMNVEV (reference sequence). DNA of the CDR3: TGTGCCAGCCGGGGGAACCCTTACGAGCAGTACTTC. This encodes CASRGNPYEQYF.

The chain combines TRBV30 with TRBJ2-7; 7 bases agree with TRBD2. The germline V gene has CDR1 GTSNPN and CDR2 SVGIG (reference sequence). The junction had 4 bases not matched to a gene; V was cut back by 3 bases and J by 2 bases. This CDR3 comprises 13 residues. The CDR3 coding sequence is TGTGCCTGGAGCAGGGCGGGAGCCTACGAGCAGTACTTC. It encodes CAWSRAGAYEQYF.

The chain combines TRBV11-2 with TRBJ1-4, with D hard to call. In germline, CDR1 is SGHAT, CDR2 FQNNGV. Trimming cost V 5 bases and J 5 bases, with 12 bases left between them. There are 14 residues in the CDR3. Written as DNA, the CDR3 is TGTGCCAGCAGCGGAGCTTGGCCAAATGAAAAACTGTTTTTT. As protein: CASSGAWPNEKLFF. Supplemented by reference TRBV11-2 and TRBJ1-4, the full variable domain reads EAGVAQSPRYKIIEKRQSVAFWCNPISGHATLYWYQQILGQGPKLLIQFQNNGVVDDSQLPKDRFSAERLKGVDSTLKIQPAKLEDSAVYLCASSGAWPNEKLFFGSGTQLSVL.

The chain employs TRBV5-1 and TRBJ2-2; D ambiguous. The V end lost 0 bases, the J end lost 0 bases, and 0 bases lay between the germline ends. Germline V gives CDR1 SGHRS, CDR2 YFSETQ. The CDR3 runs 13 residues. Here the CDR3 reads CASSLANTGELFF. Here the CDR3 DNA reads TGCGCCAGCAGCTTGGCGAACACCGGGGAGCTGTTTTTT. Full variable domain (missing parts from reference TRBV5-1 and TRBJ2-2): KAGVTQTPRYLIKTRGQQVTLSCSPISGHRSVSWYQQTPGQGLQFLFEYFSETQRNKGNFPGRFSGRQFSNSRSEMNVSTLELGDSALYLCASSLANTGELFFGEGSRLTVL.

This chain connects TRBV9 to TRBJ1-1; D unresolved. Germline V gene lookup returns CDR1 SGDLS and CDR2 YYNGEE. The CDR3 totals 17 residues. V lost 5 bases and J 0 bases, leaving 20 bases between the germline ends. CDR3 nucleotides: TGTGCCAGCAGAGTCGCCCCGGACGGACCTATGAACACTGAAGCTTTCTTT. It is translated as CASRVAPDGPMNTEAFF.

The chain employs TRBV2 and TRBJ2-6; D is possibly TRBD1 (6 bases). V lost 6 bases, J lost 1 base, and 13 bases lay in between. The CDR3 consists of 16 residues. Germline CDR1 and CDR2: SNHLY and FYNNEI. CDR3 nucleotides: TGTGCCAGCAGCGATACAGGGCTATCTGGGGCCAACGTCCTGACTTTC. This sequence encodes CASSDTGLSGANVLTF.

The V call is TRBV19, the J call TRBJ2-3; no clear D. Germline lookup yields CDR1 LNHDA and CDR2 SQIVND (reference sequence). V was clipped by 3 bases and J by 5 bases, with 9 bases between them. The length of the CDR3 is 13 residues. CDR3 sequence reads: CASSITILDTQYF. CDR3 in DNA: TGTGCCAGTAGTATTACGATCCTAGATACGCAGTATTTT.